This TCR beta chain was documented in a study of T cells in Graves' hyperthyroidism and ophthalmopathy. Overall study findings and caveats: Most expanded thyroid clonotypes above 0.001 also appeared in blood.

Amplification of TCR beta CDR3 regions was performed using RNA transcripts as template. TCR CDR3 underwent first-round RT-PCR with the HTBI primer set. TCRdb reprocessed the multiplex PCR reads via MiXCR and lists one record per CDR3 protein. The repertoire holds over 500,000 distinct CDR3 sequences, with about 46% as singletons. Ten or more counts support this clonotype. The antigen is not known. This receptor was identified in an adult woman with Graves' disease, either hyperthyroidism or ophthalmopathy (not recorded which). The sample comprised peripheral blood or thyroid tissue (not recorded which).

The DNA for the CDR3 is TGCGCCAGCCGATCGGGAGGAGCGGATGAAAAACTGTTTTTT. The encoded protein is CASRSGGADEKLFF. The chain uses TRBV5-1 and TRBJ1-4; D call uncertain. The V end was cut by 7 bases, the J end by 6 bases, with 16 bases between. The CDR3 runs 14 residues. Germline loops: CDR1 SGHRS, CDR2 YFSETQ.